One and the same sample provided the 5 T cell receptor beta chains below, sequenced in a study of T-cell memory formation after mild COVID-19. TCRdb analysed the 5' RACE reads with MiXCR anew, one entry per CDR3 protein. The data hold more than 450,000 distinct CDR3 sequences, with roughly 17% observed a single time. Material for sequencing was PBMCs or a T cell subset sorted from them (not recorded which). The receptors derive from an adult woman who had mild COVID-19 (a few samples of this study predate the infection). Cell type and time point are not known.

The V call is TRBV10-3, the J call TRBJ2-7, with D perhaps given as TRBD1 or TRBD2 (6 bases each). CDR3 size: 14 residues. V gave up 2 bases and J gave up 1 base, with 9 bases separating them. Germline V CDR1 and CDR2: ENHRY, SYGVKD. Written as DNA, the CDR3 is TGTGCCATCAGTGAGACAGGGACTTCCTACGAGCAGTACTTC. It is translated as CAISETGTSYEQYF.

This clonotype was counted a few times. The chain's CDR3 is CASSLGLAFNEQFF. CDR3 sequence (DNA): TGTGCCAGCAGTTTAGGCCTGGCTTTCAATGAGCAGTTCTTC. This chain links TRBV12-3 or TRBV12-4 with TRBJ2-1; D is uncertain. This CDR3 contains 14 residues. V lost 1 base and J 6 bases, leaving 10 bases between the germline ends.

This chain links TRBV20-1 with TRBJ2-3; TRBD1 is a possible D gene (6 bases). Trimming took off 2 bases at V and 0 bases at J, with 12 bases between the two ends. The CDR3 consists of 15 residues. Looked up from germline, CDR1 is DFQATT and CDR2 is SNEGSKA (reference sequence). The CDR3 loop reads CSARSGTRSTDTQYF. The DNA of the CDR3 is TGCAGTGCTAGATCCGGGACACGAAGCACAGATACGCAGTATTTT.

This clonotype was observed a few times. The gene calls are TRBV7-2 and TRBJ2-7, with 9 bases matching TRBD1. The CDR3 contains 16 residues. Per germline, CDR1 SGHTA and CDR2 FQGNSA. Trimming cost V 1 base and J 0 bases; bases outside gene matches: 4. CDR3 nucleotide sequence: TGTGCCAGCAGCTTAGGGGGGACAGGGATCTCCTACGAGCAGTACTTC. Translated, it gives CASSLGGTGISYEQYF.

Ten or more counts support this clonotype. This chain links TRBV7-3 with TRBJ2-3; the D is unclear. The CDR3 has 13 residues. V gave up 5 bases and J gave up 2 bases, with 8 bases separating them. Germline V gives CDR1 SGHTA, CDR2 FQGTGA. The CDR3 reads CASSRANTDTQYF. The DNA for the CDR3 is TGTGCCAGCAGCAGGGCTAACACAGATACGCAGTATTTT.